This T cell receptor beta chain was observed in a study of patients and donors after allogeneic stem cell transplantation. Via MiXCR, TCRdb re-called the RT-PCR reads, giving one row per CDR3 protein. Of some 60,000 distinct CDR3 sequences listed, roughly 15% were seen once; the top ten hold over 25%. This clonotype was seen only a few times. The trim removed 6 bases at V and 7 bases at J, leaving 6 bases unmatched. The CDR3 runs 14 residues. CDR1 is MRHNA and CDR2 is SNTAGT in the germline V gene. This chain joins TRBV6-4 and TRBJ2-2; 9 bases map to TRBD2. Sequencing was carried out using blood, either unsorted or a sorted T cell fraction (not recorded which). This TCR derives from a human donor who was either an allogeneic HSCT recipient or a stem cell or donor lymphocyte infusion donor (not recorded which). It is not recorded whose cells these are; they may come from a transplant donor. This CDR3 reads CASRRGTSSGELFF. The CDR3 nucleotides are TGTGCCAGCAGACGCGGGACTAGCAGCGGGGAGCTGTTTTTT.